This T cell receptor (beta chain) was sequenced in a study of T cells in Graves' hyperthyroidism and ophthalmopathy. The study's findings and limits: Ophthalmopathy stood apart from stable hyperthyroidism in a 13 V-J model. Appearing also in blood were most of the thyroid clonotypes expanded above 0.001.

CDR1 DFQATT and CDR2 SNEGSKA come from the germline V gene (reference sequence). The CDR3 length is 13 residues. V was clipped by 6 bases and J by 2 bases, with 13 bases between them. RNA transcripts yielded amplified TCR beta CDR3 regions. HTBI primers were the set used in a first-round RT-PCR of the TCR CDR3. A single record per CDR3 protein comes from TCRdb applying MiXCR to the multiplex PCR reads. The table has roughly 580,000 distinct CDR3 sequences, 46% seen once. Subjects aged 18 to 65 presented with newly diagnosed hyperthyroidism of less than 2 months' duration. Those patients with uncontrolled infection, other autoimmune disease, pregnancy or lactation were excluded. Notes on this clonotype: What it recognizes is unknown.

The sequence derives from a woman aged 18-35 years with Graves' hyperthyroidism. V usage is TRBV20-1 and J usage is TRBJ2-5, with D maybe TRBD2 (6 bases). The sequenced sample was peripheral blood or thyroid tissue (not recorded which). The CDR3 coding sequence is TGCAGTGCCAGGGCGGGGATACAAGAGACCCAGTACTTC. This translates into CSARAGIQETQYF.